These 4 T cell receptor beta chains came from one sample sequenced in a study of vaccination and CD4 T cells after COVID-19. No antigen has been assigned to these receptors. Cultured CD4+ T-cell DNA underwent Oncomine TCR Beta short-read sequencing. TCRdb called the PCR reads again in MiXCR, with one record for every CDR3 protein. The sample has around 13,000 distinct CDR3 sequences; 25% to 30% are singletons. The treatment: roughly 11-day PBMC culture with coronavirus spike peptide pools or control peptides (ViraFEST assay). Material: CD4+ T cells from blood, cultured in vitro. The receptors stem from a human donor who had recovered from COVID-19.

V usage is TRBV19 and J usage is TRBJ1-1; tentative D call: TRBD1 (5 bases). The V gene's germline CDR1 is LNHDA and CDR2 SQIVND (reference sequence). V was clipped by 5 bases and J by 4 bases, with 14 bases between them. The CDR3 length is 14 residues. This CDR3 is CASSEGTGSTEAFF. In nucleotides, the CDR3 is TGTGCCAGTAGTGAGGGGACGGGGAGCACTGAAGCTTTCTTT.

This chain links TRBV5-1 with TRBJ1-1; 7 nucleotides match TRBD1. The CDR3 sequence is 15 residues long. With 0 bases clipped from V and 0 bases from J, the junction kept 2 bases outside the gene matches. Germline loops: CDR1 SGHRS, CDR2 YFSETQ. This chain's CDR3 is CASSLGTGMNTEAFF. The DNA for the CDR3 is TGCGCCAGCAGCTTGGGGACAGGTATGAACACTGAAGCTTTCTTT.

This clonotype was seen only a few times. The rearrangement links TRBV6-1 to TRBJ1-1, with D hard to call. Trimming removed 5 bases at V and 0 bases at J, with 7 bases between. The CDR3 is 13 residues long. The germline CDR1 and CDR2 sequences are MNHNS and SASEGT. DNA of the CDR3: TGTGCCAGCAGTACTTATATGAACACTGAAGCTTTCTTT. Its translation is CASSTYMNTEAFF.

This clonotype was counted a few times. The J gene is TRBJ2-7, the V gene TRBV7-2; 11 positions agree with TRBD1. Germline CDR1 SGHTA, CDR2 FQGNSA. The CDR3 has 16 amino acids. J was trimmed by 3 bases and V by 1 base; bases with no gene match: 5. The CDR3 protein is CASSLGPGTGGYEQYF. The CDR3 nucleotides are TGTGCCAGCAGCTTAGGTCCAGGGACAGGGGGCTACGAGCAGTACTTC.